A single sample gave rise to the 18 T cell receptor beta chains below, sequenced in a study of blood T cell repertoires in COVID-19. Profiled with immunoSEQ multiplex PCR; TCRdb holds only in-frame clones, not every one. The sample has some 270,000 clones; approximately 85% are singletons. Source material: PBMCs or T cells enriched from blood (not recorded which). The origin of the receptors is a woman between 45 and 65 years old with acute COVID-19.

The J gene is TRBJ1-1, the V gene TRBV6-5; D might be TRBD1 (5 bases). CDR1 MNHEY and CDR2 SVGAGI come from the germline V gene. The CDR3 contains 14 residues. The V gene lost 5 bases and the J gene lost 1 base, with 11 bases spanning the gap. In DNA form, the CDR3 reads TGTGCCAGCAGTACGACAGTTCCGAACACTGAAGCTTTCTTT. The encoded protein is CASSTTVPNTEAFF.

This clone showed up just a few times. The chain is built from TRBV6-1 and TRBJ2-7, with D possibly matching TRBD2 (5 bases). Trimming took 0 bases from V and 7 from J, leaving 19 bases between them. Germline lookup yields CDR1 MNHNS and CDR2 SASEGT. The CDR3 spans 16 residues. CDR3 loop: CASSEARVTLPREQYF. As DNA, the CDR3 is TGTGCCAGCAGTGAAGCGAGGGTTACCCTCCCGAGAGAGCAGTACTTC.

V is TRBV2 and J is TRBJ1-1; a possible D gene is TRBD1 (5 bases). CDR1 is SNHLY and CDR2 is FYNNEI in the germline V gene. Trimming left V 4 bases short and J 0 bases short, with 6 bases between. The CDR3 runs 13 residues. The CDR3 sequence is CASSAGLNTEAFF. The CDR3 DNA is TGTGCCAGCAGTGCAGGGTTGAACACTGAAGCTTTCTTT. Full variable domain (remainder filled in from reference TRBV2 and TRBJ1-1): EPEVTQTPSHQVTQMGQEVILRCVPISNHLYFYWYRQILGQKVEFLVSFYNNEISEKSEIFDDQFSVERPDGSNFTLKIRSTKLEDSAMYFCASSAGLNTEAFFGQGTRLTVV.

The chain carries TRBV7-3 and TRBJ2-1; possible D gene TRBD1, 5 bases. Trimming stripped 5 bases from V and 8 bases from J, with 10 bases between. The CDR3 consists of 12 residues. Germline CDR1 SGHTA, CDR2 FQGTGA. CDR3 DNA sequence: TGTGCCAGCAGCGGCAGGGTCGATGAGCAGTTCTTC. Protein sequence: CASSGRVDEQFF.

The V gene is TRBV25-1, the J gene TRBJ1-1; TRBD1 might be the D (6 bases). V lost 5 bases and J lost 7, with 8 bases in between. Germline V gene sequence: CDR1 MGHDK, CDR2 SYGVNS. CDR3 size: 11 residues. CDR3 sequence (DNA): TGTGCCAGCAGTACAGGGTTTGAAGCTTTCTTT. It codes for CASSTGFEAFF.

This chain connects TRBV25-1 to TRBJ2-5, with D maybe TRBD2 (6 bases). The germline CDR1 and CDR2 sequences are MGHDK and SYGVNS. Trimming removed 6 bases from V and 5 bases from J, with 13 bases in between. The CDR3 runs 13 residues. The CDR3 region has the DNA TGTGCCAGCAGCGAAGTAGGAGGGGAGACCCAGTACTTC. As protein: CASSEVGGETQYF.

V and J are TRBV9 and TRBJ1-2, with TRBD1 identical over 7 bases. Trimming removed 5 bases from V and 8 bases from J; junction bases left unmatched: 12. This CDR3 is 14 amino acids long. Germline V gene lookup returns CDR1 SGDLS and CDR2 YYNGEE. The CDR3 loop reads CASSTQGTNWGYTF. CDR3 sequence (DNA): TGTGCCAGCAGTACACAGGGGACCAACTGGGGCTACACCTTC.

The chain couples TRBV30 to TRBJ1-2; maybe TRBD1 (5 bases). CDR3 size: 13 residues. V was pared by 2 bases and J by 2 bases, with 9 bases between. The germline gives CDR1 GTSNPN, CDR2 SVGIG (reference sequence). CDR3 DNA: TGTGCCTGGAGTCTTACAGGAAACTATGGCTACACCTTC. This codes for CAWSLTGNYGYTF.

The rearrangement links TRBV7-2 to TRBJ1-1; 8 bases are shared with TRBD1. CDR3 length: 13 amino acids. J was trimmed by 6 bases and V by 4 bases; bases with no gene match: 4. The germline V gene encodes CDR1 SGHTA and CDR2 FQGNSA. The chain's CDR3 is CASSSQGASEAFF. The CDR3, as DNA: TGTGCCAGCAGCTCCCAGGGGGCGTCTGAAGCTTTCTTT.

Concerning this clone: The same CDR3 is also encoded by other DNA sequences in this sample. The gene calls are TRBV12-3 or TRBV12-4 and TRBJ1-5; 9 bases agree with TRBD1. V shed 6 bases, J shed 4 bases, and the junction held 1 base outside the gene matches. CDR3 length: 13 amino acids. This chain's CDR3 is CASSGTGNQPQHF. CDR3 sequence (DNA): TGTGCCAGCAGCGGGACAGGGAATCAGCCCCAGCATTTT.

The chain links TRBV18 to TRBJ1-1; the match to TRBD1 covers 9 bases. There are 16 residues in the CDR3. V trimming: 1 base; J trimming: 2 bases; junction bases outside the gene matches: 5. The germline gives CDR1 KGHSH, CDR2 LQKENI. The CDR3, as DNA: TGTGCCAGCTCACCACGAGGGGGACAGGGAAACACTGAAGCTTTCTTT. This gives the protein CASSPRGGQGNTEAFF.

The V and J genes are TRBV24-1 and TRBJ1-5; maybe TRBD1 (5 bases). Trimming shortened V by 2 bases and J by 4 bases, and 8 bases separated the two germline ends. Per the germline V gene, CDR1 is KGHDR and CDR2 is SFDVKD. The CDR3 sequence is 14 residues long. The CDR3 sequence: CATSDSRQNQPQHF. CDR3 nucleotides: TGTGCCACCAGTGATTCACGACAGAATCAGCCCCAGCATTTT.

The chain joins TRBV5-1 to TRBJ1-1; 9 bases fit TRBD1. Per the germline V gene, CDR1 is SGHRS and CDR2 is YFSETQ. Unmatched junction bases numbered 6, after V lost 0 bases and J lost 6 bases. The CDR3 runs 15 residues. The CDR3 spells CASSLEGQGFAEAFF. The CDR3 nucleotides read TGCGCCAGCAGCTTGGAAGGACAGGGGTTCGCTGAAGCTTTCTTT.

The V call is TRBV25-1, the J call TRBJ1-2; 9 positions agree with TRBD1. The CDR3 is made up of 18 amino acids. Germline values: CDR1 MGHDK, CDR2 SYGVNS. The ends lost 4 bases at V and 5 bases at J; junction bases unmatched: 17. The CDR3 region is CASSGITGGLTSDYGYTF. In nucleotides, the CDR3 is TGTGCCAGCAGTGGGATCACAGGGGGCTTAACCTCCGATTATGGCTACACCTTC.

On this clone: Because it lacks the conserved phenylalanine or tryptophan at the end, this CDR3 is likely a read error. The limits of the CDR3 on the DNA are not certain, so only TCRdb's listed CDR3 is given. The V call is TRBV30, the J call TRBJ1-2; the table's D call, TRBD1, has no DNA check behind it. The length of the CDR3 is 12 amino acids, counting both ends. Germline V CDR1 and CDR2: GTSNPN, SVGIG (reference sequence). The CDR3 spells CAWSPGTGPPKL.

This chain uses TRBV5-1 with TRBJ2-1, with 9 bases aligning to TRBD2. CDR3 length: 14 residues. CDR1 and CDR2 (germline): SGHRS, YFSETQ. V gave up 7 bases and J gave up 6 bases; unmatched junction bases: 8. The CDR3 spells CASFSGGLLNEQFF. DNA of the CDR3: TGCGCCAGCTTTAGCGGGGGACTACTCAATGAGCAGTTCTTC.

This clone was counted once. This chain uses TRBV9 with TRBJ2-5, with 11 bases aligning to TRBD1. The V gene end was trimmed by 3 bases and the J gene end by 4 bases; junction bases not matched to a gene: 8. Germline CDR1 and CDR2: SGDLS and YYNGEE. This CDR3 has 16 amino acids. DNA of the CDR3: TGTGCCAGCAGCGCAGGGACAGGGGGAGCGGGAGAGACCCAGTACTTC. Translating gives CASSAGTGGAGETQYF.

The chain uses TRBV25-1 and TRBJ2-2; TRBD1 might be the D (6 bases). The V gene lost 7 bases and the J gene lost 3 bases, with 12 bases spanning the gap. Germline V gives CDR1 MGHDK, CDR2 SYGVNS. The CDR3 totals 14 residues. In DNA, the CDR3 is TGTGCCAGCAAACAGGGTCGGGACACCGGGGAGCTGTTTTTT. Translated, it gives CASKQGRDTGELFF.